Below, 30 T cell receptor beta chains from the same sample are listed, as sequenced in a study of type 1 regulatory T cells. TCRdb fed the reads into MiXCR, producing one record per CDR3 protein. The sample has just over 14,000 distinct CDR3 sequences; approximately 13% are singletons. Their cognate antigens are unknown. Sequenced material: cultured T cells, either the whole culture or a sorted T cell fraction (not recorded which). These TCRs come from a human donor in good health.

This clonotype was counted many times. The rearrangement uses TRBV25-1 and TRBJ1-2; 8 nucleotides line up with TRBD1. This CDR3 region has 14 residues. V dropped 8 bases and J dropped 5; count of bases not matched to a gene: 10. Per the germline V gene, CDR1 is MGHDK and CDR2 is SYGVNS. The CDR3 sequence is CASYGTGGGYGYTF. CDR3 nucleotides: TGTGCCAGCTATGGGACAGGCGGAGGGTATGGCTACACCTTC.

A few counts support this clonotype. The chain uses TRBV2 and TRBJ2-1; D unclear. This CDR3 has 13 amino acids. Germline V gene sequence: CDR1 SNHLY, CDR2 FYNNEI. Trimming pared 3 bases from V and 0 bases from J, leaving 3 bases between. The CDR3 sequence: CASSDGSYNEQFF. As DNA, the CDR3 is TGTGCCAGCAGTGATGGCTCCTACAATGAGCAGTTCTTC.

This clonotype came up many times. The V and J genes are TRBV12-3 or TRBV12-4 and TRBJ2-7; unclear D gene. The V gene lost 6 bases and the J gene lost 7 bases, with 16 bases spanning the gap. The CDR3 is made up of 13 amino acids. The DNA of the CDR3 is TGTGCCAGCAGCCTAACAGTGAATCCAGAGCAGTACTTC. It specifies CASSLTVNPEQYF.

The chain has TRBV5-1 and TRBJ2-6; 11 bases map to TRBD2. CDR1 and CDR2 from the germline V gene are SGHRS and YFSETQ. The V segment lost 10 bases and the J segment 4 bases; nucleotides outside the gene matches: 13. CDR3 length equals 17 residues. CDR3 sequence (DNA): TGCGCCTCAAGACTAGCGGGATCTCTATCCGGGGCCAACGTCCTGACTTTC. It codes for CASRLAGSLSGANVLTF. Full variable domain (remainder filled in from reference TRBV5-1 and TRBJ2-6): KAGVTQTPRYLIKTRGQQVTLSCSPISGHRSVSWYQQTPGQGLQFLFEYFSETQRNKGNFPGRFSGRQFSNSRSEMNVSTLELGDSALYLCASRLAGSLSGANVLTFGAGSRLTVL.

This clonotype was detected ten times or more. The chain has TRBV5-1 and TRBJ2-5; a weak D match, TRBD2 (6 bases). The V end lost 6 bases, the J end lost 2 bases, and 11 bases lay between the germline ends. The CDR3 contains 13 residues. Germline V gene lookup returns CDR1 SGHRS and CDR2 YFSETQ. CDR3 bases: TGCGCCAGCATCGGGAGTTCACAAGAGACCCAGTACTTC. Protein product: CASIGSSQETQYF.

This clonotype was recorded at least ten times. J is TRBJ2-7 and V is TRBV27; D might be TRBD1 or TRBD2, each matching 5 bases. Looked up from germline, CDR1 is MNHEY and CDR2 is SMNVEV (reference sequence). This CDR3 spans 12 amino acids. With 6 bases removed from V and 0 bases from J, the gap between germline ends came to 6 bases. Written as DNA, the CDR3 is TGTGCCAGCAGGGGGGACTCCTACGAGCAGTACTTC. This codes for CASRGDSYEQYF.

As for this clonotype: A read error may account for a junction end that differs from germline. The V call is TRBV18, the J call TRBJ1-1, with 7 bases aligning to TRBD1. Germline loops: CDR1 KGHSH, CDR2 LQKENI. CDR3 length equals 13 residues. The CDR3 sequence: CVSSGTVNTEAFF. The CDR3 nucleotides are TGTGTCAGCTCCGGGACAGTGAACACTGAAGCTTTCTTC. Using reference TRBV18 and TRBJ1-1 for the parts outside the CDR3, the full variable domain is NAGVMQNPRHLVRRRGQEARLRCSPMKGHSHVYWYRQLPEEGLKFMVYLQKENIIDESGMPKERFSAEFPKEGPSILRIQQVVRGDSAAYFCVSSGTVNTEAFFGQGTRLTVV.

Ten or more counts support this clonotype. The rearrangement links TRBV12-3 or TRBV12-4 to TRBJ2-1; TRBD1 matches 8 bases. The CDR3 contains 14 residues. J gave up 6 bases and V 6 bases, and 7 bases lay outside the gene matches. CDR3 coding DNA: TGTGCCAGCAGAGTCGGGACAGGACCCAATGAGCAGTTCTTC. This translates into CASRVGTGPNEQFF.

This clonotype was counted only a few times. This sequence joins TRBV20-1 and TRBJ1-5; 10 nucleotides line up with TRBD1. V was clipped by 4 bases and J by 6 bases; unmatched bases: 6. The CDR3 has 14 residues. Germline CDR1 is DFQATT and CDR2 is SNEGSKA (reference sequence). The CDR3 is CSATTGGQSQPQHF. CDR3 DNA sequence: TGCAGTGCTACGACAGGGGGCCAATCTCAGCCCCAGCATTTT.

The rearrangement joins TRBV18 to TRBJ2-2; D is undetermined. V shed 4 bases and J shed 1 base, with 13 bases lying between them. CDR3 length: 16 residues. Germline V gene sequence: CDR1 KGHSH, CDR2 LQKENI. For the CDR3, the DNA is TGTGCCAGCTCACTCCCATCACACATGAACACCGGGGAGCTGTTTTTT. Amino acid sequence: CASSLPSHMNTGELFF.

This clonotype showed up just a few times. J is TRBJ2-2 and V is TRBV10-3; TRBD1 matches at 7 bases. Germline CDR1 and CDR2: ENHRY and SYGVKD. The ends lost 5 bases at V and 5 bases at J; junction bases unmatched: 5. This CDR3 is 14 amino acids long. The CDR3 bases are TGTGCCATCAGTAAAACAGGGGATACCGGGGAGCTGTTTTTT. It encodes CAISKTGDTGELFF.

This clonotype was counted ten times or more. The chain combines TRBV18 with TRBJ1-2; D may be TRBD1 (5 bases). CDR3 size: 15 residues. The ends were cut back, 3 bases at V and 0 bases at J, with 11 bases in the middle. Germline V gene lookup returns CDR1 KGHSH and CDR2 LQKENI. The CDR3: CASSPGARANYGYTF. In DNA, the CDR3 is TGTGCCAGCTCACCCGGGGCGCGAGCTAACTATGGCTACACCTTC.

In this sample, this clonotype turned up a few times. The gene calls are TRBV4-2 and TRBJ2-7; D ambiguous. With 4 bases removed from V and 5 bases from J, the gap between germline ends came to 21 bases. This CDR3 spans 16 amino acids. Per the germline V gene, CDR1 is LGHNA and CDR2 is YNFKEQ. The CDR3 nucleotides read TGTGCCAGCAGCCGAAGTGTTGGACGTTCAACGAACGAGCAGTACTTC. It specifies CASSRSVGRSTNEQYF.

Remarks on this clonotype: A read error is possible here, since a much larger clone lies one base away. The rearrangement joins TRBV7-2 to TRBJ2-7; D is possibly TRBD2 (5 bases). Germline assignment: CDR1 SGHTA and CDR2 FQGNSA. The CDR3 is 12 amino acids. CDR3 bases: TGTGCCGGCAGCTTAGATAGCGCCGAGCAGTACTTC. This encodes CAGSLDSAEQYF.

This CDR3 is CASSPIPQGTEAFF. The CDR3 region has the DNA TGTGCCAGCAGCCCGATTCCCCAGGGGACTGAAGCTTTCTTT. This chain uses TRBV12-3 or TRBV12-4 with TRBJ1-1, with a possible D match to TRBD1 (6 bases). Trimming left V 6 bases short and J 5 bases short, with 16 bases between. The CDR3 spans 14 residues.

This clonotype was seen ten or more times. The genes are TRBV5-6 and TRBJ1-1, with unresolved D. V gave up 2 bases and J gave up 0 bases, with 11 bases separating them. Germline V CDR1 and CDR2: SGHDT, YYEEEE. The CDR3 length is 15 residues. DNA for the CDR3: TGTGCCAGCAGCTTTTTGGGCCCATTGAACACTGAAGCTTTCTTT. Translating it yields CASSFLGPLNTEAFF.

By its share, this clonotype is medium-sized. DNA of the CDR3: TGCGCCAGCAGCTTCGGTCAGCCCGGTGGTGAAGCTTTCTTT. It yields the protein CASSFGQPGGEAFF. This chain uses TRBV5-1 with TRBJ1-1; D is ambiguous. There are 14 residues in the CDR3. Germline CDR1 SGHRS, CDR2 YFSETQ. Trimming cost V 2 bases and J 7 bases, with 15 bases left between them.

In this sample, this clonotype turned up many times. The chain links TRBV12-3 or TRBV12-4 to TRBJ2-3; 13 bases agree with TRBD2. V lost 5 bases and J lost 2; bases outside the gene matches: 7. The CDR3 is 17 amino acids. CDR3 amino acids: CASSIRGLAGVTDTQYF. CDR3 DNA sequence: TGTGCCAGCAGTATCCGCGGACTAGCGGGAGTCACAGATACGCAGTATTTT.

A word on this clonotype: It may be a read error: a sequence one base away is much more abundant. The CDR3 region is CASSLRGRGPSMTEAFF. The CDR3 DNA reads TGTGCCAGCAGTTTAAGGGGGCGGGGACCTTCAATGACTGAAGCTTTCTTT. The chain uses TRBV28 and TRBJ1-1; 7 bases line up with TRBD1. V shed 2 bases and J 5 bases; nucleotides not matched to a gene: 14. Germline-derived CDR1 and CDR2 are MDHEN and SYDVKM. The CDR3 loop spans 17 amino acids.

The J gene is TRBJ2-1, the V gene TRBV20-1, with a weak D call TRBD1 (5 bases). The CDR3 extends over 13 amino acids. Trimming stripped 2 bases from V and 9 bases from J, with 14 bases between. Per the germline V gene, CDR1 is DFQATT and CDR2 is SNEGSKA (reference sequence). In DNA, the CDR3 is TGCAGTGCTAGATCAGGGCCAATGGGTGAGCAGTTCTTC. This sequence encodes CSARSGPMGEQFF.

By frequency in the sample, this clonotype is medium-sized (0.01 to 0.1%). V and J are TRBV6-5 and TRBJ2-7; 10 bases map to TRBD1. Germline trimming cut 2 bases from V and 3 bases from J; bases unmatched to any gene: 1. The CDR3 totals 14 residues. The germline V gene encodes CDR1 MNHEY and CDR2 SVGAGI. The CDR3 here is CASSYRDRGYEQYF. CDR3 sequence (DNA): TGTGCCAGCAGTTACCGGGACAGGGGCTACGAGCAGTACTTC.

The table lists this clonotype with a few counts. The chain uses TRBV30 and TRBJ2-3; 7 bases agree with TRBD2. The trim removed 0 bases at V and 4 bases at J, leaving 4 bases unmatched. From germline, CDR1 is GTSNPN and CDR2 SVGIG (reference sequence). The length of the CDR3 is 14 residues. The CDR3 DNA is TGTGCCTGGAGTGTGGGCGGGAGTTCAGATACGCAGTATTTT. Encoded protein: CAWSVGGSSDTQYF.

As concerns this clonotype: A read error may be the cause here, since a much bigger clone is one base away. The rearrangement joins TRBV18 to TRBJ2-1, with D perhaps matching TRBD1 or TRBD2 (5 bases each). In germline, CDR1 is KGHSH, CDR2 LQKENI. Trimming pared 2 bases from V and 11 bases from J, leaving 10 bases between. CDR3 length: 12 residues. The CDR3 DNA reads TGTGCCAGCTCACCATGGGACGATAAGCAGTTCTTC. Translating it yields CASSPWDDKQFF.

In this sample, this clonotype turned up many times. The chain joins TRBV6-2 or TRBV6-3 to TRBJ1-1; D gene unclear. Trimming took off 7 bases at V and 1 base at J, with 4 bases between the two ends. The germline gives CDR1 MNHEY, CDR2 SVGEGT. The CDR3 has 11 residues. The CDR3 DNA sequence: TGTGCCAGCATAGGGAACACTGAAGCTTTCTTT. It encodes CASIGNTEAFF.

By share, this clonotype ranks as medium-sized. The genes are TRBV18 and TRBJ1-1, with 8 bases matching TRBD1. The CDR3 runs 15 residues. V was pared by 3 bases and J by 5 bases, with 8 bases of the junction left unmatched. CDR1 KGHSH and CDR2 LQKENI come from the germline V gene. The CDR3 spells CASSPNTDRATEAFF. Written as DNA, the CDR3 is TGTGCCAGCTCACCTAACACGGACAGGGCGACTGAAGCTTTCTTT.

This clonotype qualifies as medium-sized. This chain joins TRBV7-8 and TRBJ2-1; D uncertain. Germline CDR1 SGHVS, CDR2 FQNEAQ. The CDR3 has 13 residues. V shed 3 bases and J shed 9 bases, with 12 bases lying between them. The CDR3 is CASSFDRPGEQFF. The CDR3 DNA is TGTGCCAGCAGCTTCGACCGTCCCGGTGAGCAGTTCTTC.

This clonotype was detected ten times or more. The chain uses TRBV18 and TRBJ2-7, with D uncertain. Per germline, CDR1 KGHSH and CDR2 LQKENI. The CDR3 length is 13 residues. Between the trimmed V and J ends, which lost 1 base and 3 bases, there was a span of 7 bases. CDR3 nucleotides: TGTGCCAGCTCACCACAGGTAGGCTACGAGCAGTACTTC. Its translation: CASSPQVGYEQYF.

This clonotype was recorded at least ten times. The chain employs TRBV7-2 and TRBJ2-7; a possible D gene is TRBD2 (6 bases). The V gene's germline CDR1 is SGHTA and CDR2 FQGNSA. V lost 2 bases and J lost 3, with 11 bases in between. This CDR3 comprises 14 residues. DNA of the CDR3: TGTGCCAGCAGCTTAAACCCGGGGGTCTACGAGCAGTACTTC. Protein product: CASSLNPGVYEQYF.

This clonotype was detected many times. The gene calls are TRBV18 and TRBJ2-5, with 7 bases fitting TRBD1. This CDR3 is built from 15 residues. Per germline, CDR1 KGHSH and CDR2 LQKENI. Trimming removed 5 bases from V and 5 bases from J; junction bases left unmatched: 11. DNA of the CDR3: TGTGCCAGCTCAATGACCCGACAGGGTTGGGAGACCCAGTACTTC. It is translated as CASSMTRQGWETQYF.

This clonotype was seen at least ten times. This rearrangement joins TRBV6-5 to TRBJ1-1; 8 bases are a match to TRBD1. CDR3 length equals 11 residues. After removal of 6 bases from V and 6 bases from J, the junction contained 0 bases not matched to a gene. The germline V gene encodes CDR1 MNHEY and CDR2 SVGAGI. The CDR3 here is CASRQGAEAFF. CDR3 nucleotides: TGTGCCAGCAGACAGGGGGCTGAAGCTTTCTTT.